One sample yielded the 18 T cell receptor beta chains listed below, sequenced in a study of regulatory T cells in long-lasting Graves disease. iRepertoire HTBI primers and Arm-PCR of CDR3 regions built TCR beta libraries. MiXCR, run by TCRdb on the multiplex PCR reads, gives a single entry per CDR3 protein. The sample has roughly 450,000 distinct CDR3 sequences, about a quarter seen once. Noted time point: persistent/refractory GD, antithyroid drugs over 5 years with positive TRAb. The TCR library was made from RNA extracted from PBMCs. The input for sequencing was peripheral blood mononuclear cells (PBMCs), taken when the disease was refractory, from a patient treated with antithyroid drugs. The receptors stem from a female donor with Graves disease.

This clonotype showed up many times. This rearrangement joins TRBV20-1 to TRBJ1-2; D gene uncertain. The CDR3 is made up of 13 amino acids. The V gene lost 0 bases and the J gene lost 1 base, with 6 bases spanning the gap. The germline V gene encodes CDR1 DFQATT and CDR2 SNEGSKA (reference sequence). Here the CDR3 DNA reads TGCAGTGCTAGAGAAGGCCGTAACTATGGCTACACCTTC. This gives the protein CSAREGRNYGYTF.

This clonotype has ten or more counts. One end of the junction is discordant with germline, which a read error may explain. This chain's CDR3 is CASRLSRDTYEQYF. In DNA form, the CDR3 reads TGTGCCAGCAGGTTATCGAGGGACACTTACGAGCAGTACTTC. V is TRBV28 and J is TRBJ2-7; tentative D call: TRBD1 (6 bases). The CDR3 runs to 14 residues. The germline V gene encodes CDR1 MDHEN and CDR2 SYDVKM.

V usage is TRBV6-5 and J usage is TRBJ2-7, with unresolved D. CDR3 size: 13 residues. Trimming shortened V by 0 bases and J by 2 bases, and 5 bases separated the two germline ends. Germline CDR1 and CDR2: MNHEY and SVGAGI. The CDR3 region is CASSYSITYEQYF. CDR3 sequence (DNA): TGTGCCAGCAGTTACTCTATCACCTACGAGCAGTACTTC.

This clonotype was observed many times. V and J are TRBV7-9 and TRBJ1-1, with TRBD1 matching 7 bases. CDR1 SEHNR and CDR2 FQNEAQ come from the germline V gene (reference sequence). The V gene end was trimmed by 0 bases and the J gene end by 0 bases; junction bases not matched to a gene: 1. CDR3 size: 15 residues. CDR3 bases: TGTGCCAGCAGCTTAGCCGGGACAGTGAACACTGAAGCTTTCTTT. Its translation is CASSLAGTVNTEAFF.

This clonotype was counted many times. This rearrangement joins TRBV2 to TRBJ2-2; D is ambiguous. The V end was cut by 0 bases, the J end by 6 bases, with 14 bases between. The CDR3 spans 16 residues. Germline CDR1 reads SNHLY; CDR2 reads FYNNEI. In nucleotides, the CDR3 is TGTGCCAGCAGTGAAGCGCAGGTGTTTGGCGCCGGGGAGCTGTTTTTT. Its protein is CASSEAQVFGAGELFF.

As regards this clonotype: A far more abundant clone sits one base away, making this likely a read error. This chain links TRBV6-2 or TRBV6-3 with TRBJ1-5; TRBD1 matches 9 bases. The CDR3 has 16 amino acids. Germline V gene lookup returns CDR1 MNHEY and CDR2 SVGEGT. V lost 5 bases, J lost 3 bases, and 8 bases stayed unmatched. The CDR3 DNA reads TGTGCCAGCAGTGTCCCGGGACAGGGAAACAATCAGCCCCAGCATTTT. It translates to CASSVPGQGNNQPQHF.

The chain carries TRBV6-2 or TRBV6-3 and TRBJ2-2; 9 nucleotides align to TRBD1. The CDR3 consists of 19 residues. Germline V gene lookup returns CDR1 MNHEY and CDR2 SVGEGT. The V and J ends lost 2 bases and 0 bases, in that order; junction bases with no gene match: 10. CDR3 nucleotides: TGTGCCAGCAGTTACCGGGACAGGGAACCTCCGACGAACACCGGGGAGCTGTTTTTT. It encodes CASSYRDREPPTNTGELFF.

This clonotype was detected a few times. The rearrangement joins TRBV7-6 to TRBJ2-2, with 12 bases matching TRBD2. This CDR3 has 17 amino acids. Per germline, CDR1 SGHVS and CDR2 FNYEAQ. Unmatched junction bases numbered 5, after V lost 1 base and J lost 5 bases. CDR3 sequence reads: CASSLGLAGDKTGELFF. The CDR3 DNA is TGTGCCAGCAGCTTAGGACTAGCGGGAGACAAAACCGGGGAGCTGTTTTTT.

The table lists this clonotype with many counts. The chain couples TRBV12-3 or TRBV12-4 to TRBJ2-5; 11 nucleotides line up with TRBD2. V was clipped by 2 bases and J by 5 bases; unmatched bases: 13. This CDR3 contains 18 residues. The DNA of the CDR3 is TGTGCCAGCAGTTTATCGGCTAGGGGACTAGCGGTGAAGGAGACCCAGTACTTC. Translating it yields CASSLSARGLAVKETQYF.

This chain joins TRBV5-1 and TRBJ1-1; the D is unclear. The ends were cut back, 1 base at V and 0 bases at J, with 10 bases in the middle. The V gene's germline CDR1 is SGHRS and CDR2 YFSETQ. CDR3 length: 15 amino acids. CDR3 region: CASSLSRIMNTEAFF. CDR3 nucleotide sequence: TGCGCCAGCAGCTTGTCACGAATAATGAACACTGAAGCTTTCTTT.

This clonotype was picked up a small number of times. The CDR3 reads CSARNTGDEQYF. The CDR3 DNA reads as TGCAGTGCTAGAAACACAGGTGACGAGCAGTACTTC. The chain recombines TRBV20-1 with TRBJ2-7; TRBD1 might be the D (5 bases). The CDR3 loop spans 12 amino acids. V gave up 2 bases and J gave up 5 bases, with 10 bases separating them. Germline-derived CDR1 and CDR2 are DFQATT and SNEGSKA (reference sequence).

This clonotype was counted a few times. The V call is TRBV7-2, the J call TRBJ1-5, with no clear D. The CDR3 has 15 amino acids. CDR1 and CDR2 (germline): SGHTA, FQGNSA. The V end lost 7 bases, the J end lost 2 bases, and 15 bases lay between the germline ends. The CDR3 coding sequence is TGTGCCAGCACTGCAGAAGGGTTTCGCAATCAGCCCCAGCATTTT. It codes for CASTAEGFRNQPQHF. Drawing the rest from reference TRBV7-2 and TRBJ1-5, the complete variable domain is GAGVSQSPSNKVTEKGKDVELRCDPISGHTALYWYRQSLGQGLEFLIYFQGNSAPDKSGLPSDRFSAERTGGSVSTLTIQRTQQEDSAVYLCASTAEGFRNQPQHFGDGTRLSIL.

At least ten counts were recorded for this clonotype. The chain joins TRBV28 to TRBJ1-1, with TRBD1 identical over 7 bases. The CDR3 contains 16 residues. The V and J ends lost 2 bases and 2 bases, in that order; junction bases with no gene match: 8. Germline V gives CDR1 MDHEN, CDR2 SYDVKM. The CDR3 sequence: CASSLIGTAGNTEAFF. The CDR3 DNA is TGTGCCAGCAGTTTAATAGGGACAGCGGGTAACACTGAAGCTTTCTTT.

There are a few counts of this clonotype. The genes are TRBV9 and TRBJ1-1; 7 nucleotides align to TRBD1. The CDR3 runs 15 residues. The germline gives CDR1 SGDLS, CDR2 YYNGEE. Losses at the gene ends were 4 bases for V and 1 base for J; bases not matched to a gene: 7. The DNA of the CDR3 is TGTGCCAGCAGCACCGGACAGGCGCCGAACACTGAAGCTTTCTTT. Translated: CASSTGQAPNTEAFF.

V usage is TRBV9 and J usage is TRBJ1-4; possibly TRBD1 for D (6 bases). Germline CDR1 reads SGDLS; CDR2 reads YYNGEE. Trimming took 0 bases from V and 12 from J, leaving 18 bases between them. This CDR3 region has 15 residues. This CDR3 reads CASSVGVRRGAELFF. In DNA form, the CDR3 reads TGTGCCAGCAGCGTAGGGGTTCGGAGGGGGGCGGAACTGTTTTTT.

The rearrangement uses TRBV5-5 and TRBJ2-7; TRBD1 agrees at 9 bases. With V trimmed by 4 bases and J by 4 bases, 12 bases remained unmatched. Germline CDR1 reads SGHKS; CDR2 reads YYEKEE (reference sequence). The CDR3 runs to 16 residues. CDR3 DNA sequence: TGTGCCAGCAGCGGCGGGACAGGGATTGTAGGATACGAGCAGTACTTC. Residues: CASSGGTGIVGYEQYF.

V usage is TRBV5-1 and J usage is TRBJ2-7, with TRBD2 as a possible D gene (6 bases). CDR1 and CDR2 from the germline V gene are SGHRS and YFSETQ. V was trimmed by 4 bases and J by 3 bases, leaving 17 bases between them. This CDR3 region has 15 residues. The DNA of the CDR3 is TGCGCCAGCAGCACGGGGGTAGGGCTAGTCTACGAGCAGTACTTC. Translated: CASSTGVGLVYEQYF.

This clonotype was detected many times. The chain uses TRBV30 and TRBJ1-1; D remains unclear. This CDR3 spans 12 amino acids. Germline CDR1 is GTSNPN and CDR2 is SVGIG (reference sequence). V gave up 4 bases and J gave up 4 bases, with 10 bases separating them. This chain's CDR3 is CAWTIEGTEAFF. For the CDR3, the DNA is TGTGCCTGGACAATTGAGGGCACTGAAGCTTTCTTT. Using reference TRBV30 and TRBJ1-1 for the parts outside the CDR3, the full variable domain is SQTIHQWPATLVQPVGSPLSLECTVEGTSNPNLYWYRQAAGRGLQLLFYSVGIGQISSEVPQNLSASRPQDRQFILSSKKLLLSDSGFYLCAWTIEGTEAFFGQGTRLTVV.